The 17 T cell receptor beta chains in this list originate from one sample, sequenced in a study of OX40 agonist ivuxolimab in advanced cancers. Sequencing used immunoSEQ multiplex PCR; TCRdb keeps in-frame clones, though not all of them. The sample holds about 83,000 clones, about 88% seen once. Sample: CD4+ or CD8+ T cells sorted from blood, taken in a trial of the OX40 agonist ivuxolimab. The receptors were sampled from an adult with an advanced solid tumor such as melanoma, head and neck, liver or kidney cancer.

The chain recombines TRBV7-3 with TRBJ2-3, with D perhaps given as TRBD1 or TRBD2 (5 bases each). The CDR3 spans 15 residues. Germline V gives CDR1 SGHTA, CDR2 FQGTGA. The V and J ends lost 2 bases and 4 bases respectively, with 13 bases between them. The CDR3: CASSLEAGRPDTQYF. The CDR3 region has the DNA TGTGCCAGCAGCTTAGAGGCAGGGAGACCAGATACGCAGTATTTT.

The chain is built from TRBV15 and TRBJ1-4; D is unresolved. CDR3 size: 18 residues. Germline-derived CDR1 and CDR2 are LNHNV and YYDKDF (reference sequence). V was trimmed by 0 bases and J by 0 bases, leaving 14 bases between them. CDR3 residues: CATSRDNLIRATNEKLFF. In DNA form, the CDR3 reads TGTGCCACCAGCAGAGATAATCTAATCCGGGCAACTAATGAAAAACTGTTTTTT.

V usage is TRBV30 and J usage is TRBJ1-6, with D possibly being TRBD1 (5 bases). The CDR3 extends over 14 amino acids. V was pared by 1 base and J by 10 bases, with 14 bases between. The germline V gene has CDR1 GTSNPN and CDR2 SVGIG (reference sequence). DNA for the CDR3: TGTGCCTGGAGTGCTGGGGCTCTGGAGTCACCCCTCCACTTT. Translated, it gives CAWSAGALESPLHF.

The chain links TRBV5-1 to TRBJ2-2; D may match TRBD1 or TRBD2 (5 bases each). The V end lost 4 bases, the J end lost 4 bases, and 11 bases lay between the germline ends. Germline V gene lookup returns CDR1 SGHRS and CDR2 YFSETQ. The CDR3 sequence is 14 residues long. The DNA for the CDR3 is TGCGCCAGCAGCGAGGGGACGGTCACCGGGGAGCTGTTTTTT. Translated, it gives CASSEGTVTGELFF.

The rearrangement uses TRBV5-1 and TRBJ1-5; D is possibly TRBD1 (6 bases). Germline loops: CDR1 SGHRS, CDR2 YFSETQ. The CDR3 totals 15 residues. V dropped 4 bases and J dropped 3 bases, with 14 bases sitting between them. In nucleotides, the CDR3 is TGCGCCAGCAGCCGGGTGCCAGGGGTCAATCAGCCCCAGCATTTT. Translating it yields CASSRVPGVNQPQHF.

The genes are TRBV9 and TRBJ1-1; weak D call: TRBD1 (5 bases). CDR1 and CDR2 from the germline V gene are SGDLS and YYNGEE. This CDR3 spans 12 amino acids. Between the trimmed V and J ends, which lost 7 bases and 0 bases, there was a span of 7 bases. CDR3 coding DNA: TGTGCCAGCGGGGGGATGAACACTGAAGCTTTCTTT. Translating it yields CASGGMNTEAFF.

The CDR3 DNA is TGTGCCAGCAGCCGCCGGGACAGGACTACAGATACGCAGTATTTT. Amino acids: CASSRRDRTTDTQYF. J is TRBJ2-3 and V is TRBV6-5; 8 bases fit TRBD1. The CDR3 covers 15 residues. Germline V CDR1 and CDR2: MNHEY, SVGAGI. V gave up 6 bases and J gave up 3 bases; unmatched junction bases: 8.

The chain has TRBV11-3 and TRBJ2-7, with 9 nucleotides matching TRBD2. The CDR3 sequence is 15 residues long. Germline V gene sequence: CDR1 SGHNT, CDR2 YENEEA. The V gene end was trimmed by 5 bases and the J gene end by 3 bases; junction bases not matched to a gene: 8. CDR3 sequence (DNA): TGTGCCAGCAGCCTAGGCGGGGGGGTCGACTACGAGCAGTACTTC. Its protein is CASSLGGGVDYEQYF.

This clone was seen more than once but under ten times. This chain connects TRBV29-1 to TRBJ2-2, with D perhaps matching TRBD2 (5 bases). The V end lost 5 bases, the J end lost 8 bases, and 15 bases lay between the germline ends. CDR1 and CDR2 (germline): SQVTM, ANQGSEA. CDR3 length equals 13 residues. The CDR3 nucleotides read TGCAGCGTTATGACCGCCGGGGATGGGGAGCTGTTTTTT. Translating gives CSVMTAGDGELFF.

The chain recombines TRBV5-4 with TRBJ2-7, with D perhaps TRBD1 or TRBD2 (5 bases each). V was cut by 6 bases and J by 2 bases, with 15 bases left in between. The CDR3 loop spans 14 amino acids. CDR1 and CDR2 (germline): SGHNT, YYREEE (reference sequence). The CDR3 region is CASNPGDPPYEQYF. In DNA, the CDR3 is TGTGCCAGCAACCCCGGGGACCCACCCTACGAGCAGTACTTC.

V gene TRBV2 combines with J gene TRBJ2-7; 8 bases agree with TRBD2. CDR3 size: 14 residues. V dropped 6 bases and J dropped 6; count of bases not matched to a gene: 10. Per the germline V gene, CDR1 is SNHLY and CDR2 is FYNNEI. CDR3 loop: CASRAGTRNFEQYF. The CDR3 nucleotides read TGTGCCAGCAGAGCCGGGACTAGAAACTTCGAGCAGTACTTC.

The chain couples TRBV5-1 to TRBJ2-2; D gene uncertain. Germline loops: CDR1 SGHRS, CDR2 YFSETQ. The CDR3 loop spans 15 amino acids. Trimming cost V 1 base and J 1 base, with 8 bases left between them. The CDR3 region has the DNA TGCGCCAGCAGCTTGAGTCCAGGGAACACCGGGGAGCTGTTTTTT. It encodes CASSLSPGNTGELFF.

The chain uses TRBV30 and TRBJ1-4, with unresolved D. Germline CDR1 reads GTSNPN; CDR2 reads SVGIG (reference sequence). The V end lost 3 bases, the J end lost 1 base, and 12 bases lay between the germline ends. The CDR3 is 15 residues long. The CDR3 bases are TGTGCCTGGAGCCCCGGGAGTGGAACTAATGAAAAACTGTTTTTT. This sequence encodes CAWSPGSGTNEKLFF. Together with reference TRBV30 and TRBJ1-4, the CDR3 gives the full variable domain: SQTIHQWPATLVQPVGSPLSLECTVEGTSNPNLYWYRQAAGRGLQLLFYSVGIGQISSEVPQNLSASRPQDRQFILSSKKLLLSDSGFYLCAWSPGSGTNEKLFFGSGTQLSVL.

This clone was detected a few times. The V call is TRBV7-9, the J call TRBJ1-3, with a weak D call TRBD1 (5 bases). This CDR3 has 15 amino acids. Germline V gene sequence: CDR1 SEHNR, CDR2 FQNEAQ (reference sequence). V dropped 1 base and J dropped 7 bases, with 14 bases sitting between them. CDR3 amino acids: CASSLGSFGANTIYF. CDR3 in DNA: TGTGCCAGCAGCTTAGGGTCCTTCGGGGCGAACACCATATATTTT.

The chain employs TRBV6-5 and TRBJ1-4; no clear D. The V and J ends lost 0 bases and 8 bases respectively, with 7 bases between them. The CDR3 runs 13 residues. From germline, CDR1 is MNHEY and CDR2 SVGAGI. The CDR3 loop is CASSYSFAEKLFF. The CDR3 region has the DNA TGTGCCAGCAGTTACTCGTTTGCGGAAAAACTGTTTTTT.

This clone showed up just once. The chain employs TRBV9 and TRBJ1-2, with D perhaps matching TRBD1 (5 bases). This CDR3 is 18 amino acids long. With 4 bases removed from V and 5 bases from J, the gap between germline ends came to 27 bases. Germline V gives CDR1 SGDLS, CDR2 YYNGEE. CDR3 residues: CASSSRPTAGRGPYGYTF. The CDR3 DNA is TGTGCCAGCAGCTCCAGGCCGACAGCCGGGAGGGGTCCGTATGGCTACACCTTC. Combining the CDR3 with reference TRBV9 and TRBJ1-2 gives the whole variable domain DSGVTQTPKHLITATGQRVTLRCSPRSGDLSVYWYQQSLDQGLQFLIQYYNGEERAKGNILERFSAQQFPDLHSELNLSSLELGDSALYFCASSSRPTAGRGPYGYTFGSGTRLTVV.

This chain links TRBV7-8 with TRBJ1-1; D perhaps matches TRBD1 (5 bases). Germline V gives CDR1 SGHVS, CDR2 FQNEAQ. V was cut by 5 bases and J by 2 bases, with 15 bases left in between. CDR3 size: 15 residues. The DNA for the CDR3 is TGTGCCAGCAGCACCCGTGGGGCTCTAAACACTGAAGCTTTCTTT. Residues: CASSTRGALNTEAFF.